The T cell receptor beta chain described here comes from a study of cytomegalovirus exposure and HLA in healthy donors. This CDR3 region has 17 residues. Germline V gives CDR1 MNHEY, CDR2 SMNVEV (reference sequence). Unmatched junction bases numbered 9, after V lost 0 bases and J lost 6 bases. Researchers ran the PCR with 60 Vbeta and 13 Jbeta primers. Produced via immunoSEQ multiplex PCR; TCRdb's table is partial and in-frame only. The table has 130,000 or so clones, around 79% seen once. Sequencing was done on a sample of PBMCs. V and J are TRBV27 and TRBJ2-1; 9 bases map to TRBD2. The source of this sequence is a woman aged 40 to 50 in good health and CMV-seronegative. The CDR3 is CASSLSLGLAGSNEQFF. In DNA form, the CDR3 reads TGTGCCAGCAGTTTATCCCTGGGTCTAGCGGGGAGCAATGAGCAGTTCTTC.